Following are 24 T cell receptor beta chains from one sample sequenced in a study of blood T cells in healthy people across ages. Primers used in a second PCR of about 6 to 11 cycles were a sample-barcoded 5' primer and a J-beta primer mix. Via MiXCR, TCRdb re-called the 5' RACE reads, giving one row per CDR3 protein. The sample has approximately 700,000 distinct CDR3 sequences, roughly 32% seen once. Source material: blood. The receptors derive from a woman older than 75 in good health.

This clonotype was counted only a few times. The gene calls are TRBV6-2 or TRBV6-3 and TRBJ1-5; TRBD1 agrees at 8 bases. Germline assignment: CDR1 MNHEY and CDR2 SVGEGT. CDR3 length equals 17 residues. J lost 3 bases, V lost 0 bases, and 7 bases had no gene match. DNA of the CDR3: TGTGCCAGCAGTTACTCGGGCGGACAGGGAAACAATCAGCCCCAGCATTTT. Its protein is CASSYSGGQGNNQPQHF.

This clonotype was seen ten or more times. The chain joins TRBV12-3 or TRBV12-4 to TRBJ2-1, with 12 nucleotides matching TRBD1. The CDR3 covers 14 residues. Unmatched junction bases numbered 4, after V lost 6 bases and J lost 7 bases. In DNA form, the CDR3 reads TGTGCCAGCAGGGGGACAGGGGGCAGAAATGAGCAGTTCTTC. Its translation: CASRGTGGRNEQFF.

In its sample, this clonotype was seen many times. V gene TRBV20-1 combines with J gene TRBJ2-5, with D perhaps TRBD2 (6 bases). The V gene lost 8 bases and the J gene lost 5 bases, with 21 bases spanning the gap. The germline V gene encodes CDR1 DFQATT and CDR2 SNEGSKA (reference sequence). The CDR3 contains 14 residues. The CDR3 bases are TGCAGTACTGTCCCGGGAGCCGGAAGGGAGACCCAGTACTTC. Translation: CSTVPGAGRETQYF.

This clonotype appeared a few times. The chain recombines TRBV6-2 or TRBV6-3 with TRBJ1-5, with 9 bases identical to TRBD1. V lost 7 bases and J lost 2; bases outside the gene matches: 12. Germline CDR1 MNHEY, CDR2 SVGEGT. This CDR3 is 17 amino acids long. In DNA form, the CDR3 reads TGTGCCAGCACCCAACCCGGGACAGGGCTTGGCAATCAGCCCCAGCATTTT. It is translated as CASTQPGTGLGNQPQHF.

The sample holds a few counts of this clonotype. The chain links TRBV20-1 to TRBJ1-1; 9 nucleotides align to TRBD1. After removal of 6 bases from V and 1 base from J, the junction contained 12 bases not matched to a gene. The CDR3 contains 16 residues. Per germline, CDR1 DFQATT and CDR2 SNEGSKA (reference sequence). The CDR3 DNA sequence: TGCAGTGCACGAGGGAACCACAGGGGGCGGAACACTGAAGCTTTCTTT. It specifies CSARGNHRGRNTEAFF.

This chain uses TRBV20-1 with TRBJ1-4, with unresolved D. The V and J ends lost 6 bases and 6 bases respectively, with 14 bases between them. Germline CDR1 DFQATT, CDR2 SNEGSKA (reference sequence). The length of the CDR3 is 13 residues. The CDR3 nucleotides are TGCAGTGCCACGGGTGGACGCTATGAAAAACTGTTTTTT. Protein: CSATGGRYEKLFF.

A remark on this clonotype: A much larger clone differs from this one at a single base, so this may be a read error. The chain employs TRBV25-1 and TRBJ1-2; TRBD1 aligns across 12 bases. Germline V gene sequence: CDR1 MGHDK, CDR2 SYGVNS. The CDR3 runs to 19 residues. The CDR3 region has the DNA TGTACCAGCAGTTCAACCGGGACAGGGGGCCGTCGAGCTAACTATGGCTACACCTTC. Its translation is CTSSSTGTGGRRANYGYTF.

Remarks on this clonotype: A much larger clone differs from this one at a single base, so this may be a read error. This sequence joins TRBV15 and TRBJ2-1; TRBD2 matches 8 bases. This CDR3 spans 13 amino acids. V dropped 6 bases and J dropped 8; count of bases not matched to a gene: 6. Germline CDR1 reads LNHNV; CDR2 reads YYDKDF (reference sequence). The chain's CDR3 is CATRVGGGDEQFF. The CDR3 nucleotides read TGTGCCACCAGAGTCGGGGGGGGGGATGAGCAGTTCTTC.

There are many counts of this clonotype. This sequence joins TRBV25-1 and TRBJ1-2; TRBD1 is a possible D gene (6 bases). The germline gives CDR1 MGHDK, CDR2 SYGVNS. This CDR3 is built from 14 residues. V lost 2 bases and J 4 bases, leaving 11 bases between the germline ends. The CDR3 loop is CASSETGGAYGYTF. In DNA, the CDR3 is TGTGCCAGCAGTGAAACCGGGGGCGCCTATGGCTACACCTTC.

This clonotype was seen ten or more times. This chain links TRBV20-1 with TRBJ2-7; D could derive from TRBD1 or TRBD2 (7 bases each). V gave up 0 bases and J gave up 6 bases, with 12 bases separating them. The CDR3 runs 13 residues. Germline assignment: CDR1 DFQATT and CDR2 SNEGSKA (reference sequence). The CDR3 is CSARDARGGEQYF. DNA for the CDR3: TGCAGTGCTAGAGACGCCAGGGGGGGCGAGCAGTACTTC.

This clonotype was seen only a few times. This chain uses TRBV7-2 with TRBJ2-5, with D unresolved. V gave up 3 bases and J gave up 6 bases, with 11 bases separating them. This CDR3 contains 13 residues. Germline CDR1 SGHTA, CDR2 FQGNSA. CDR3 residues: CASSLDASKTQYF. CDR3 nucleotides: TGTGCCAGCAGCTTGGACGCCTCGAAGACCCAGTACTTC.

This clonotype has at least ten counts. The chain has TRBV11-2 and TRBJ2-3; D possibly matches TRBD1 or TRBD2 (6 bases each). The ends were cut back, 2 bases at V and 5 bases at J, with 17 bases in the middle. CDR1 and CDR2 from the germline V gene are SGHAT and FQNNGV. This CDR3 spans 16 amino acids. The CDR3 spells CASSLSHGGSGDTQYF. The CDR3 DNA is TGTGCCAGCAGCTTATCCCACGGGGGCAGCGGAGATACGCAGTATTTT.

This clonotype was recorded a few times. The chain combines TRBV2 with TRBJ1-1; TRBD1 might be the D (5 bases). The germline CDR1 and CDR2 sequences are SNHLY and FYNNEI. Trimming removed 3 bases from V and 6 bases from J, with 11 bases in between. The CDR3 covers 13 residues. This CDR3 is CASSDRRGAEAFF. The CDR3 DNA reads TGTGCCAGCAGTGACCGTAGGGGAGCTGAAGCTTTCTTT.

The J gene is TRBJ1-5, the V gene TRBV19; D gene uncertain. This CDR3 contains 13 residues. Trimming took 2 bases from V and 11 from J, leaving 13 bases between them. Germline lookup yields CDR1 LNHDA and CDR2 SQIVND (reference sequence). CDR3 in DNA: TGTGCCAGTAGTATAAGGATCCGATCAGCCCAGCATTTT. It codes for CASSIRIRSAQHF.

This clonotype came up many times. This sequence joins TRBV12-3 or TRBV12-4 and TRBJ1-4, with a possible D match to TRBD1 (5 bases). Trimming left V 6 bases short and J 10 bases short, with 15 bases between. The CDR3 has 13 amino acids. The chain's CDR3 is CASSRGSTGKLFF. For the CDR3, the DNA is TGTGCCAGCAGCCGAGGGAGTACAGGAAAACTGTTTTTT.

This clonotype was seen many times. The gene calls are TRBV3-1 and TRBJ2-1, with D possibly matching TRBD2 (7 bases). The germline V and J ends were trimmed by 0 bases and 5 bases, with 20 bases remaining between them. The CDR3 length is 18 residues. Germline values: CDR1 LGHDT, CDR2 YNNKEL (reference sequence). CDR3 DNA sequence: TGTGCCAGCAGCCAAGATTCGGGCGGGACCGGGGGGCACAATGAGCAGTTCTTC. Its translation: CASSQDSGGTGGHNEQFF.

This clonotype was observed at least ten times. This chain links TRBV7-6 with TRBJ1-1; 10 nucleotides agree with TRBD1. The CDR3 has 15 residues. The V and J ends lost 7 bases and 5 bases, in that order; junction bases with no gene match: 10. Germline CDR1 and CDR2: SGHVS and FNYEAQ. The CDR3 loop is CASTSLPGQGTEAFF. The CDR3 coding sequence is TGTGCCAGCACCTCCTTACCGGGACAGGGGACTGAAGCTTTCTTT.

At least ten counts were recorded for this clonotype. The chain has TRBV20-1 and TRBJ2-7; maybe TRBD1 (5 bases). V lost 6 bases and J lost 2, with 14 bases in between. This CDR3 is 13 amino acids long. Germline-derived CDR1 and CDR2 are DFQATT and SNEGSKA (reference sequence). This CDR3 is CSAPVDSTYEQYF. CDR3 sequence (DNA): TGCAGTGCGCCCGTCGACAGCACCTACGAGCAGTACTTC.

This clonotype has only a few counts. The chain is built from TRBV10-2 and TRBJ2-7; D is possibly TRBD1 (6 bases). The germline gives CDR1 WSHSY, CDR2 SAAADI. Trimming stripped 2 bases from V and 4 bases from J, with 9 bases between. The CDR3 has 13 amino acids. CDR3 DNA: TGCGCCAGCAGTGAGACCGGACAGTACGAGCAGTACTTC. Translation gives CASSETGQYEQYF.

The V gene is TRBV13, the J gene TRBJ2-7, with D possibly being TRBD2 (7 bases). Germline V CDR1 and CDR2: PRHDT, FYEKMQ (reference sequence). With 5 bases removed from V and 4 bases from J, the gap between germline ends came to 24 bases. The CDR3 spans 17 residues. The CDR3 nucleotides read TGTGCCAGCAGCCTCAGCTTGGGGGCGGGAGAACCGTACGAGCAGTACTTC. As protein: CASSLSLGAGEPYEQYF.

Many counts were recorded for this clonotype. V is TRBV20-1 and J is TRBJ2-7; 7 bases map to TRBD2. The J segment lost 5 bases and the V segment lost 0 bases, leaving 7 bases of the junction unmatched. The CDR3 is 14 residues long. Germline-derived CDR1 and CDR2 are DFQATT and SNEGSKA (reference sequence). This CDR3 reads CSARDLSGDNEQYF. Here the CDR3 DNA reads TGCAGTGCTAGAGATTTGAGCGGGGATAACGAGCAGTACTTC.

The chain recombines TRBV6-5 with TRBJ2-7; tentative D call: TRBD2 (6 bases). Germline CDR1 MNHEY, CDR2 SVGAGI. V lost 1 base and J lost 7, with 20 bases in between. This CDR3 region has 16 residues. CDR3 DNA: TGTGCCAGCAGTTACTATGGGGCTAGCGTTAACAATGAGCAGTACTTC. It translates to CASSYYGASVNNEQYF.

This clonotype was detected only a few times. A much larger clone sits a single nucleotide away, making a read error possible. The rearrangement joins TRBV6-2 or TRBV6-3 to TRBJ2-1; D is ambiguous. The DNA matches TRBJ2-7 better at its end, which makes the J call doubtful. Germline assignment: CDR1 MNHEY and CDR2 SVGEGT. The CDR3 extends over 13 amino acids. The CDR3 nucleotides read TGTGCCACCATGGGCCGCACCTACAATGAGCAGTACTTC. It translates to CATMGRTYNEQYF.

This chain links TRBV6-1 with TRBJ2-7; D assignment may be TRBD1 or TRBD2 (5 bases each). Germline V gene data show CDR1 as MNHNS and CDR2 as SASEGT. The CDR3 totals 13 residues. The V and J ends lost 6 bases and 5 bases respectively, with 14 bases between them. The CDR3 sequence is CASRGTQAHEQYF. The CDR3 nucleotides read TGTGCCAGCAGAGGGACCCAAGCCCACGAGCAGTACTTC.